A selection of T cell receptor beta chains follows, all from one sample in a study of T cell responses to AZD1222 COVID-19 vaccine. Some clones are missing from TCRdb's copy, which holds only in-frame ones; the method was immunoSEQ multiplex PCR. The data show around 150,000 clones, around 95% seen once. Specimen: peripheral blood, collected on day 0 of AZD1222 vaccination. The receptor set was obtained from an adult in good health. The CDR3 runs from the conserved cysteine through the conserved F or W. A D gene is named only where the DNA matches it firmly. Clone size appears in some rows only: once, few, many, or a class for an expanded clone.

size: -; J: TRBJ2-2; V: TRBV2; D: TRBD2; CDR3: CASSLAGSHTGELFF; DNA: TGTGCCAGCAGCCTAGCGGGGTCACACACCGGGGAGCTGTTTTTT
size: -; J: TRBJ2-1; V: TRBV6-2/TRBV6-3; D: -; CDR3: CASSYGEGPTALEQFF; DNA: TGTGCCAGCAGTTACGGTGAGGGACCAACGGCGTTGGAGCAGTTCTTC
size: -; J: TRBJ1-5; V: TRBV5-6; D: -; CDR3: CASSLDGGDQPQHF; DNA: TGTGCCAGCAGCTTGGACGGCGGGGACCAGCCCCAGCATTTT
size: -; J: TRBJ1-1; V: TRBV7-9; D: TRBD1; CDR3: CASTSTGDRAKTHMNTEAFF; DNA: TGTGCCAGCACCTCGACCGGGGACAGGGCAAAAACCCACATGAACACTGAAGCTTTCTTT
size: -; J: TRBJ1-2; V: TRBV13; D: -; CDR3: CASSSGGHLRNGYTF; DNA: TGTGCCAGCAGCTCGGGGGGACATCTACGTAATGGCTACACCTTC
size: -; J: TRBJ2-1; V: TRBV13; D: TRBD1; CDR3: CASSFGRGRYNEQFF; DNA: TGTGCCAGCAGCTTCGGCAGGGGGCGGTACAATGAGCAGTTCTTC
size: -; J: TRBJ2-1; V: TRBV27; D: TRBD2; CDR3: CASSNLGLAGEQFF; DNA: TGTGCCAGCAGTAACCTGGGACTAGCGGGTGAGCAGTTCTTC
size: -; J: TRBJ1-5; V: TRBV2; D: TRBD1; CDR3: CASIPGQGAYQPQHF; DNA: TGTGCCAGCATCCCGGGACAGGGGGCTTATCAGCCCCAGCATTTT
size: -; J: TRBJ1-2; V: TRBV2; D: TRBD1; CDR3: CASMRDSLKGYGYTF; DNA: TGTGCCAGCATGAGGGACAGTCTTAAAGGGTATGGCTACACCTTC
size: -; J: TRBJ1-1; V: TRBV5-6; D: -; CDR3: CASSLAPGISTEAFF; DNA: TGTGCCAGCAGCTTGGCTCCCGGGATAAGCACTGAAGCTTTCTTT
size: once; J: TRBJ2-3; V: TRBV28; D: -; CDR3: CASRPHTPRTDTQYF; DNA: TGTGCCAGCAGGCCACATACCCCTAGGACAGATACGCAGTATTTT
size: -; J: TRBJ1-3; V: TRBV3-1/TRBV3-2; D: -; CDR3: CASSQGRRASGNTIYF; DNA: TGTGCCAGCAGCCAAGGACGGAGAGCCTCTGGAAACACCATATATTTT
size: -; J: TRBJ1-5; V: TRBV3-1/TRBV3-2; D: -; CDR3: CASSPVGGSNQPQHF; DNA: TGTGCCAGCAGCCCCGTGGGGGGAAGCAATCAGCCCCAGCATTTT
size: -; J: TRBJ1-5; V: TRBV2; D: -; CDR3: CASSESWGGGQPQHF; DNA: TGTGCCAGCAGTGAATCGTGGGGAGGAGGTCAGCCCCAGCATTTT
size: -; J: TRBJ2-1; V: TRBV7-9; D: TRBD2; CDR3: CASSLGTGRAINEQFF; DNA: TGTGCCAGCAGCTTGGGTACCGGGAGGGCCATAAATGAGCAGTTCTTC
size: once; J: TRBJ1-2; V: TRBV9; D: -; CDR3: CASRAGESLSYGYTF; DNA: TGTGCCAGCCGGGCAGGCGAATCCCTCTCCTATGGCTACACCTTC
size: few; J: TRBJ2-2; V: TRBV6-2/TRBV6-3; D: TRBD2; CDR3: CASSYSPSGGTGELFF; DNA: TGTGCCAGCAGTTACTCTCCTAGCGGGGGCACCGGGGAGCTGTTTTTT
size: -; J: TRBJ1-1; V: TRBV6-6; D: -; CDR3: CASSPLGNTEAFF; DNA: TGTGCCAGCAGTCCCCTCGGGAACACTGAAGCTTTCTTT
size: -; J: TRBJ2-3; V: TRBV2; D: -; CDR3: CASSEDRGTDTQYF; DNA: TGTGCCAGCAGTGAGGACCGTGGCACAGATACGCAGTATTTT
size: -; J: TRBJ2-1; V: TRBV18; D: -; CDR3: CASSPQHGSVEQFF; DNA: TGTGCCAGCTCACCTCAACACGGTAGTGTTGAGCAGTTCTTC
size: -; J: TRBJ1-5; V: TRBV2; D: -; CDR3: CASRREVSQPQHF; DNA: TGTGCCAGCCGCCGGGAGGTTAGTCAGCCCCAGCATTTT
size: -; J: TRBJ1-3; V: TRBV10-3; D: TRBD1; CDR3: CAIRGTGGGNTIYF; DNA: TGTGCCATCAGGGGGACAGGGGGCGGAAACACCATATATTTT
size: -; J: TRBJ1-1; V: TRBV7-6; D: TRBD1; CDR3: CASSPGWGQGRNTEAFF; DNA: TGTGCCAGCAGCCCGGGATGGGGACAGGGGAGGAACACTGAAGCTTTCTTT
size: -; J: TRBJ2-3; V: TRBV6-4; D: -; CDR3: CASSDQDTDTQYF; DNA: TGTGCCAGCAGTGACCAGGACACAGATACGCAGTATTTT
size: -; J: TRBJ1-6; V: TRBV13; D: -; CDR3: CASSSSVTLQYNSPLHF; DNA: TGTGCCAGCAGCTCCTCAGTCACACTCCAGTATAATTCACCCCTCCACTTT
size: -; J: TRBJ1-4; V: TRBV6-5; D: -; CDR3: CASRLTSMEEKLFF; DNA: TGTGCCAGCAGATTGACGAGCATGGAAGAAAAACTGTTTTTT
size: -; J: TRBJ2-5; V: TRBV19; D: -; CDR3: CASSILAGVETQYF; DNA: TGTGCCAGTAGTATTTTGGCAGGGGTAGAGACCCAGTACTTC
size: once; J: TRBJ1-1; V: TRBV5-1; D: TRBD1; CDR3: CASSFNSRDRGKMNTEAFF; DNA: TGCGCCAGCAGCTTTAATTCCCGGGACAGGGGGAAGATGAACACTGAAGCTTTCTTT
size: -; J: TRBJ1-1; V: TRBV2; D: TRBD1; CDR3: CASSAPTGGGTEAFF; DNA: TGTGCCAGCAGTGCCCCGACAGGGGGCGGAACTGAAGCTTTCTTT
size: -; J: TRBJ1-4; V: TRBV5-1; D: -; CDR3: CASSQTTTNEKLFF; DNA: TGCGCCAGCAGCCAGACCACAACTAATGAAAAACTGTTTTTT
size: -; J: TRBJ2-3; V: TRBV7-9; D: -; CDR3: CASSVGATASDTQYF; DNA: TGTGCCAGCAGCGTGGGTGCGACTGCGTCCGATACGCAGTATTTT
size: -; J: TRBJ1-2; V: TRBV18; D: -; CDR3: CASSPPPVYTTNYGYTF; DNA: TGTGCCAGCTCACCCCCCCCCGTTTATACGACTAACTATGGCTACACCTTC
size: -; J: TRBJ1-3; V: TRBV4-1; D: -; CDR3: CASSQDENPPGNTIYF; DNA: TGCGCCAGCAGCCAAGACGAGAACCCCCCTGGAAACACCATATATTTT
size: -; J: TRBJ1-6; V: TRBV6-5; D: TRBD1; CDR3: CASTQQGAASPLHF; DNA: TGTGCCAGCACCCAGCAGGGGGCAGCTTCACCCCTCCACTTT
size: -; J: TRBJ1-4; V: TRBV4-1; D: -; CDR3: CASSQVGLNRKKGAATNEKLFF; DNA: TGCGCCAGCAGCCAAGTAGGGTTGAACAGGAAGAAGGGTGCGGCAACTAATGAAAAACTGTTTTTT
size: -; J: TRBJ1-6; V: TRBV6-1; D: -; CDR3: CASSELGRFNSPLHF; DNA: TGTGCCAGCAGTGAATTGGGACGCTTCAATTCACCCCTCCACTTT
size: -; J: TRBJ2-1; V: TRBV7-9; D: -; CDR3: CASSLVSGLNEQFF; DNA: TGTGCCAGCAGCTTGGTAAGCGGACTCAATGAGCAGTTCTTC
size: -; J: TRBJ1-1; V: TRBV5-1; D: TRBD1; CDR3: CASSWADRGREAFF; DNA: TGCGCCAGCAGCTGGGCTGACAGGGGTCGTGAAGCTTTCTTT
size: -; J: TRBJ1-6; V: TRBV5-1; D: -; CDR3: CASSLGGNSPLHF; DNA: TGCGCCAGCAGCTTGGGGGGAAATTCACCCCTCCACTTT
size: -; J: TRBJ1-1; V: TRBV5-1; D: -; CDR3: CASSLEGQGAFF; DNA: TGCGCCAGCAGCTTGGAAGGCCAGGGGGCTTTCTTT
size: -; J: TRBJ1-2; V: TRBV27; D: -; CDR3: CASSLDGYGYTF; DNA: TGTGCCAGCAGTTTAGACGGCTATGGCTACACCTTC
size: -; J: TRBJ1-2; V: TRBV3-1/TRBV3-2; D: -; CDR3: CASSQVGPSYGYTF; DNA: TGTGCCAGCAGCCAAGTGGGCCCCTCCTACGGCTACACCTTC
size: once; J: TRBJ2-1; V: TRBV2; D: -; CDR3: CASSPQGLTDEQFF; DNA: TGTGCCAGCAGCCCTCAGGGGTTGACCGATGAGCAGTTCTTC
size: -; J: TRBJ1-5; V: TRBV19; D: TRBD1; CDR3: CASIAGQPSNQPQHF; DNA: TGTGCCAGTATAGCGGGACAGCCTAGCAATCAGCCCCAGCATTTT
size: once; J: TRBJ1-1; V: TRBV6-2/TRBV6-3; D: TRBD1; CDR3: CASSTRQGLTAEAFF; DNA: TGTGCCAGCAGTACCCGACAGGGTCTGACGGCTGAAGCTTTCTTT
size: -; J: TRBJ1-5; V: TRBV7-8; D: -; CDR3: CASSLDLYRDINQPQHF; DNA: TGTGCCAGCAGCTTAGACCTATACAGGGATATCAATCAGCCCCAGCATTTT
size: -; J: TRBJ2-5; V: TRBV6-5; D: -; CDR3: CASSTGSGALETQYF; DNA: TGTGCCAGCAGTACGGGAAGTGGGGCCCTTGAGACCCAGTACTTC
size: -; J: TRBJ1-5; V: TRBV18; D: -; CDR3: CASSPSIEARPQHF; DNA: TGTGCCAGCTCACCTTCTATCGAAGCAAGGCCCCAGCATTTT
size: -; J: TRBJ1-1; V: TRBV5-6; D: TRBD1; CDR3: CASSLAPGGPNEAFF; DNA: TGTGCCAGCAGCTTGGCCCCAGGGGGCCCGAATGAAGCTTTCTTT
size: -; J: TRBJ2-2; V: TRBV6-5; D: TRBD1; CDR3: CAIHWDRGDGELFF; DNA: TGTGCCATCCATTGGGACAGGGGTGACGGGGAGCTGTTTTTT
size: -; J: TRBJ1-2; V: TRBV29-1; D: -; CDR3: CSVKGRMAGGYTF; DNA: TGCAGCGTTAAGGGCCGAATGGCCGGCGGCTACACCTTC
size: -; J: TRBJ1-2; V: TRBV30; D: -; CDR3: CAWSHRAGYTF; DNA: TGTGCCTGGAGTCATAGGGCGGGCTACACCTTC
size: -; J: TRBJ1-1; V: TRBV19; D: TRBD1; CDR3: CASSIAATGGNEAFF; DNA: TGTGCCAGTAGTATAGCCGCGACAGGGGGTAATGAAGCTTTCTTT
size: -; J: TRBJ1-1; V: TRBV18; D: -; CDR3: CASSPGRNTEAFF; DNA: TGTGCCAGCTCACCGGGCCGTAACACTGAAGCTTTCTTT
size: -; J: TRBJ2-5; V: TRBV6-6; D: -; CDR3: CASSYDRGGETQYF; DNA: TGTGCCAGCAGTTACGACAGAGGCGGGGAGACCCAGTACTTC
size: -; J: TRBJ2-4; V: TRBV6-5; D: TRBD1; CDR3: CASSYSTGVAKNIQYF; DNA: TGTGCCAGCAGTTATTCCACAGGGGTGGCCAAAAACATTCAGTACTTC
size: -; J: TRBJ2-1; V: TRBV11-2; D: -; CDR3: CASSGDWSSYNEQFF; DNA: TGTGCCAGCAGCGGAGACTGGTCTAGTTACAATGAGCAGTTCTTC
size: -; J: TRBJ2-5; V: TRBV5-1; D: -; CDR3: CASSLGQGLKETQYF; DNA: TGCGCCAGCAGCTTGGGGCAGGGGTTAAAGGAGACCCAGTACTTC
size: -; J: TRBJ2-1; V: TRBV11-3; D: -; CDR3: CASSVDRQPYNEQFF; DNA: TGTGCCAGCTCCGTTGACCGACAGCCCTACAATGAGCAGTTCTTC